Presented here are 31 T cell receptor beta chains from one specimen sequenced in a study of blood T cell repertoires in COVID-19. Using immunoSEQ multiplex PCR, the repertoire was profiled, and TCRdb retains in-frame clones only, with some absent. In the table there are under 50,000 clones, around nine tenths of which are singletons. The sequenced sample was peripheral blood. These receptors were obtained from a middle-aged man with active COVID-19.

The chain links TRBV7-9 to TRBJ2-4, with D possibly matching TRBD2 (6 bases). The germline V gene has CDR1 SEHNR and CDR2 FQNEAQ (reference sequence). CDR3 length: 15 residues. V dropped 3 bases and J dropped 3 bases, with 12 bases sitting between them. This chain's CDR3 is CASSFPGVDKNIQYF. The CDR3 nucleotides are TGTGCCAGCAGCTTCCCGGGGGTTGACAAAAACATTCAGTACTTC.

Comments on this clone: The junction departs from germline at one end; a sequencing error may be responsible. V and J are TRBV4-2 and TRBJ1-3, with TRBD1 identical over 7 bases. Germline loops: CDR1 LGHNA, CDR2 YNFKEQ. The length of the CDR3 is 12 residues. The CDR3 loop is CASSQPRDSPHF. DNA of the CDR3: TGTGCCAGCAGCCAACCTCGGGACAGCCCTCATTTT.

The genes are TRBV7-8 and TRBJ1-1; 8 bases are a match to TRBD1. Trimming removed 8 bases from V and 0 bases from J; junction bases left unmatched: 17. CDR3 length: 18 amino acids. Germline CDR1 is SGHVS and CDR2 is FQNEAQ. Written as DNA, the CDR3 is TGTGCCAGCGCCGAGCGATATGGACAGGGTAACATGAACACTGAAGCTTTCTTT. Protein sequence: CASAERYGQGNMNTEAFF. Complete variable domain (other parts from reference TRBV7-8 and TRBJ1-1): GAGVSQSPRYKVAKRGQDVALRCDPISGHVSLFWYQQALGQGPEFLTYFQNEAQLDKSGLPSDRFFAERPEGSVSTLKIQRTQQEDSAVYLCASAERYGQGNMNTEAFFGQGTRLTVV.

The rearrangement joins TRBV27 to TRBJ1-2, with D possibly TRBD1 on 6 matching bases. This CDR3 is 12 amino acids long. Deletions cut 3 bases from V and 6 bases from J, with 8 bases between. Germline CDR1 and CDR2: MNHEY and SMNVEV (reference sequence). CDR3 amino acids: CASSFRGDGYTF. The CDR3 DNA reads TGTGCCAGCAGTTTCAGGGGTGATGGCTACACCTTC.

The V gene is TRBV27, the J gene TRBJ2-7, with D perhaps TRBD2 (6 bases). V lost 4 bases and J lost 7, with 17 bases in between. The CDR3 runs 14 residues. Germline CDR1 and CDR2: MNHEY and SMNVEV (reference sequence). The CDR3 DNA reads TGTGCCAGCAGTTCCCCGGGACTCCGTGGGGAGCAGTACTTC. This codes for CASSSPGLRGEQYF.

V and J are TRBV18 and TRBJ1-4; D is unclear. Trimming removed 5 bases from V and 0 bases from J, with 22 bases in between. The CDR3 extends over 19 amino acids. Germline CDR1 KGHSH, CDR2 LQKENI. The CDR3 loop reads CASSRITGSTGTTNEKLFF. The CDR3 coding sequence is TGTGCCAGCTCAAGGATTACGGGAAGCACCGGAACAACTAATGAAAAACTGTTTTTT.

This clone was recorded only once. This chain links TRBV10-3 with TRBJ2-6; a possible D gene is TRBD1 (5 bases). This CDR3 is built from 14 residues. The germline V gene encodes CDR1 ENHRY and CDR2 SYGVKD. Trimming shortened V by 5 bases and J by 0 bases, and 5 bases separated the two germline ends. CDR3 DNA sequence: TGTGCCATCAGTACAGGCTCTGGGGCCAACGTCCTGACTTTC. It encodes CAISTGSGANVLTF.

There are a few counts of this clone. This chain uses TRBV2 with TRBJ2-7, with TRBD2 matching over 8 bases. The germline V gene encodes CDR1 SNHLY and CDR2 FYNNEI. The junction had 8 bases not matched to a gene; V was cut back by 6 bases and J by 7 bases. This CDR3 region has 13 residues. CDR3 protein: CASRSSGGQEQYF. The CDR3 DNA sequence: TGTGCCAGCAGGTCCAGCGGGGGTCAAGAGCAGTACTTC.

The chain combines TRBV20-1 with TRBJ1-6; 7 positions match TRBD1. The V gene's germline CDR1 is DFQATT and CDR2 SNEGSKA (reference sequence). The CDR3 has 17 amino acids. V gave up 3 bases and J gave up 0 bases; unmatched junction bases: 8. In nucleotides, the CDR3 is TGCAGTGCTAGTTCCGGACAGGCGAGCTCCTATAATTCACCCCTCCACTTT. It specifies CSASSGQASSYNSPLHF.

The rearrangement joins TRBV9 to TRBJ1-1; a possible D gene is TRBD1 (6 bases). Germline V CDR1 and CDR2: SGDLS, YYNGEE. This CDR3 comprises 16 residues. Trimming removed 3 bases at V and 6 bases at J, with 21 bases between. The CDR3 sequence is CASSAPRGREFAEAFF. CDR3 DNA sequence: TGTGCCAGCAGCGCCCCCAGGGGCAGAGAGTTCGCTGAAGCTTTCTTT.

V and J are TRBV6-1 and TRBJ2-5, with 11 bases identical to TRBD2. CDR1 and CDR2 from the germline V gene are MNHNS and SASEGT. CDR3 length equals 18 residues. Germline trimming cut 2 bases from V and 1 base from J; bases unmatched to any gene: 9. The CDR3 region has the DNA TGTGCCAGCAGTGAATTGGGCACTAGCGGGGGTTTCCAAGAGACCCAGTACTTC. It is translated as CASSELGTSGGFQETQYF.

This chain joins TRBV7-3 and TRBJ1-6; 8 nucleotides match TRBD1. V shed 6 bases and J 4 bases; nucleotides not matched to a gene: 5. The CDR3 covers 15 residues. Per the germline V gene, CDR1 is SGHTA and CDR2 is FQGTGA. The CDR3 DNA reads as TGTGCCAGCAGTTTAGACAGGGGTTATAATTCACCCCTCCACTTT. It yields the protein CASSLDRGYNSPLHF.

The chain links TRBV2 to TRBJ1-5, with TRBD1 matching over 9 bases. The ends lost 6 bases at V and 0 bases at J; junction bases unmatched: 3. Germline CDR1 is SNHLY and CDR2 is FYNNEI. CDR3 length: 15 residues. CDR3 sequence (DNA): TGTGCCAGCAGGGGGACAGGGAATAGCAATCAGCCCCAGCATTTT. Protein: CASRGTGNSNQPQHF.

This clone was counted a single time. The rearrangement joins TRBV5-1 to TRBJ2-7, with 7 bases that match TRBD1. The CDR3 length is 13 residues. Losses at the gene ends were 4 bases for V and 3 bases for J; bases not matched to a gene: 4. Germline V gene sequence: CDR1 SGHRS, CDR2 YFSETQ. The CDR3: CASSPTGDYEQYF. The CDR3 DNA follows: TGCGCCAGCAGCCCTACAGGGGACTACGAGCAGTACTTC. Based on the CDR3 plus reference TRBV5-1 and TRBJ2-7, the full variable domain is KAGVTQTPRYLIKTRGQQVTLSCSPISGHRSVSWYQQTPGQGLQFLFEYFSETQRNKGNFPGRFSGRQFSNSRSEMNVSTLELGDSALYLCASSPTGDYEQYFGPGTRLTVT.

This clone showed up just once. J is TRBJ2-5 and V is TRBV10-3; possible D gene TRBD1, 5 bases. The germline V and J ends were trimmed by 0 bases and 4 bases, with 9 bases remaining between them. The CDR3 has 14 amino acids. CDR1 is ENHRY and CDR2 is SYGVKD in the germline V gene. CDR3 in amino acids: CAISESTGIETQYF. In nucleotides, the CDR3 is TGTGCCATCAGTGAGTCCACAGGTATAGAGACCCAGTACTTC.

The chain recombines TRBV6-1 with TRBJ2-7; weak D call: TRBD1 (5 bases). V dropped 3 bases and J dropped 6 bases, with 15 bases sitting between them. This CDR3 has 14 residues. The germline V gene encodes CDR1 MNHNS and CDR2 SASEGT. The CDR3, as DNA: TGTGCCAGCAGTGATCTAGGGGCTGACGGCGAGCAGTACTTC. It codes for CASSDLGADGEQYF.

The CDR3 DNA reads TGTGCCAGCAGCCCCACAGGGCCCGGAAACACCATATATTTT. Residues: CASSPTGPGNTIYF. The V call is TRBV7-2, the J call TRBJ1-3, with D perhaps matching TRBD1 (6 bases). V lost 5 bases, J lost 4 bases, and 12 bases lay in between. This CDR3 is 14 amino acids long. Looked up from germline, CDR1 is SGHTA and CDR2 is FQGNSA.

The chain is built from TRBV5-4 and TRBJ2-2; 10 bases are a match to TRBD1. V dropped 5 bases and J dropped 7; count of bases not matched to a gene: 5. The CDR3 covers 14 residues. Looked up from germline, CDR1 is SGHNT and CDR2 is YYREEE (reference sequence). This CDR3 is CASRSGTGVGELFF. CDR3 DNA: TGTGCCAGCAGATCAGGGACAGGGGTCGGGGAGCTGTTTTTT.

The chain couples TRBV6-6 to TRBJ2-2, with D unclear. CDR3 length equals 16 residues. Germline values: CDR1 MNHNY, CDR2 SVGAGI (reference sequence). V was pared by 10 bases and J by 2 bases, with 20 bases between. The CDR3 sequence is CATTLGKIYNTGELFF. In DNA, the CDR3 is TGTGCCACCACCTTGGGCAAAATCTATAACACCGGGGAGCTGTTTTTT.

This clone occurred a few times. The chain couples TRBV7-9 to TRBJ2-7, with 7 bases that match TRBD2. V gave up 5 bases and J gave up 6 bases; unmatched junction bases: 10. This CDR3 comprises 14 residues. Germline CDR1 is SEHNR and CDR2 is FQNEAQ (reference sequence). The CDR3 loop is CASSQRDYPVEQYF. The CDR3 DNA sequence: TGTGCCAGCAGCCAACGGGACTATCCCGTCGAGCAGTACTTC.

The rearrangement links TRBV4-1 to TRBJ1-1, with a possible D match to TRBD1 (6 bases). Per the germline V gene, CDR1 is MGHRA and CDR2 is YSYEKL. The CDR3 consists of 15 residues. V was trimmed by 4 bases and J by 0 bases, leaving 12 bases between them. The DNA of the CDR3 is TGCGCCAGCAGCCCGACCGGGGGGCTGAACACTGAAGCTTTCTTT. This sequence encodes CASSPTGGLNTEAFF.

CDR3 residues: CASTMDRTYTEAFF. The CDR3 region has the DNA TGTGCCAGCACCATGGACAGAACCTACACTGAAGCTTTCTTT. The V call is TRBV6-5, the J call TRBJ1-1, with D possibly being TRBD1 (6 bases). The ends were cut back, 7 bases at V and 3 bases at J, with 15 bases in the middle. Germline assignment: CDR1 MNHEY and CDR2 SVGAGI. The CDR3 loop spans 14 amino acids.

The rearrangement joins TRBV3-1 (or the pseudogene TRBV3-2) to TRBJ1-2; D is possibly TRBD1 (6 bases). Germline V gene data show CDR1 as LGHDT and CDR2 as YNNKEL (reference sequence). The CDR3 spans 15 residues. V lost 0 bases and J lost 5, with 13 bases in between. CDR3 residues: CASSQENGGRYGYTF. The CDR3 DNA is TGTGCCAGCAGCCAAGAAAACGGGGGGCGGTATGGCTACACCTTC.

This CDR3 is CASSRSVQGASEQYF. As DNA, the CDR3 is TGTGCCAGCAGTCGATCAGTACAGGGGGCCTCCGAGCAGTACTTC. The V gene is TRBV6-6, the J gene TRBJ2-7; 9 bases are a match to TRBD1. From germline, CDR1 is MNHNY and CDR2 SVGAGI (reference sequence). The CDR3 contains 15 residues. V gave up 5 bases and J gave up 6 bases; unmatched junction bases: 11.

CDR3 residues: CASSLGGGDRLYEQYF. Here the CDR3 DNA reads TGTGCCAGCAGCTTGGGGGGAGGGGACCGGCTTTACGAGCAGTACTTC. The rearrangement joins TRBV5-4 to TRBJ2-7, with 7 bases aligning to TRBD2. The CDR3 has 16 residues. Germline V lookup: CDR1 SGHNT, CDR2 YYREEE (reference sequence). The V segment lost 0 bases and the J segment 4 bases; nucleotides outside the gene matches: 10.

The V and J genes are TRBV24-1 and TRBJ2-2; 7 nucleotides line up with TRBD1. The ends lost 6 bases at V and 5 bases at J; junction bases unmatched: 5. From germline, CDR1 is KGHDR and CDR2 SFDVKD. CDR3 length: 14 amino acids. CDR3 in DNA: TGTGCCACCAGTATGACAGGGCAAACCGGGGAGCTGTTTTTT. Protein sequence: CATSMTGQTGELFF.

The chain is built from TRBV5-1 and TRBJ2-7, with 9 bases aligning to TRBD2. V dropped 0 bases and J dropped 1; count of bases not matched to a gene: 11. Germline V gene sequence: CDR1 SGHRS, CDR2 YFSETQ. This CDR3 comprises 18 residues. In DNA, the CDR3 is TGCGCCAGCAGCTTGGGTAGGGTAGCTAGCGGGAATTCCTACGAGCAGTACTTC. This encodes CASSLGRVASGNSYEQYF.

This sequence joins TRBV28 and TRBJ2-4; weak D call: TRBD1 (6 bases). Trimming took 4 bases from V and 0 from J, leaving 19 bases between them. Germline V gene lookup returns CDR1 MDHEN and CDR2 SYDVKM. The CDR3 contains 18 residues. DNA of the CDR3: TGTGCCAGCAGTTCCCTAAGGTACAGGGAGCTAGCCAAAAACATTCAGTACTTC. Its protein is CASSSLRYRELAKNIQYF.

This clone was seen once. The gene calls are TRBV7-9 and TRBJ2-2; 8 nucleotides align to TRBD1. The CDR3 extends over 17 amino acids. From germline, CDR1 is SEHNR and CDR2 FQNEAQ (reference sequence). Germline trimming cut 2 bases from V and 5 bases from J; bases unmatched to any gene: 10. In nucleotides, the CDR3 is TGTGCCAGCAGCTTACTTTTCGGCAGGGGGCCGACCGGGGAGCTGTTTTTT. Translation: CASSLLFGRGPTGELFF.

The chain uses TRBV27 and TRBJ1-1; D might be TRBD1 (5 bases). The CDR3 runs 15 residues. Looked up from germline, CDR1 is MNHEY and CDR2 is SMNVEV (reference sequence). V dropped 2 bases and J dropped 0 bases, with 10 bases sitting between them. In nucleotides, the CDR3 is TGTGCCAGCAGTTTACATTTGGACATGAACACTGAAGCTTTCTTT. This gives the protein CASSLHLDMNTEAFF.

In its sample, this clone was seen once. The chain employs TRBV29-1 and TRBJ2-1; TRBD2 aligns across 15 bases. CDR1 is SQVTM and CDR2 is ANQGSEA in the germline V gene. V shed 4 bases, J shed 2 bases, and the junction held 3 bases outside the gene matches. CDR3 size: 16 residues. CDR3 sequence: CSVAGLAGGPYNEQFF. For the CDR3, the DNA is TGCAGCGTTGCTGGACTAGCGGGAGGGCCCTACAATGAGCAGTTCTTC.